This TCR beta chain comes out of a study of blood T cell repertoires in COVID-19. How the authors handled the data: Counts of nucleated cells, estimated from reference gene primer amplification, were obtained. Produced via immunoSEQ multiplex PCR; TCRdb's table is partial and in-frame only. That table gives V, J and clone size, and the DNA gave D and trimming. The sample lists around 200,000 clones, around 86% occurring once. This CDR3 has 13 amino acids. Trimming took off 3 bases at V and 1 base at J, with 4 bases between the two ends. From germline, CDR1 is KGHDR and CDR2 SFDVKD. Sequencing was performed on peripheral blood. The chain is built from TRBV24-1 and TRBJ2-3; D gene unclear. This receptor was taken from an older man with acute or convalescent COVID-19. The DNA of the CDR3 is TGTGCCACCAGTGATGTCGGCACAGATACGCAGTATTTT. It encodes CATSDVGTDTQYF.